The rows below give T cell receptor beta chains drawn from one sample of a study of blood T cell repertoires in COVID-19. This table comes from immunoSEQ multiplex PCR, and its TCRdb copy is limited to in-frame clones, with some not included. The data contain approximately 100,000 clones, 85% of them singletons. The sample taken for sequencing was peripheral blood. These receptors originate from a man aged 80 or over with acute or convalescent COVID-19. CDR3s include the opening cysteine and the closing phenylalanine or tryptophan. A D gene is named only where the DNA matches it firmly. Clone size is not always given. Where it is, it says once, few, many or a class for expanded clones.

d_gene	abundance	len	v_gene	j_gene	CDR3nt	CDR3aa
.	.	14	TRBV6-1	TRBJ2-4	TGTGCCAGCAGTGAAAACAGGGTGAGAAACATTCAGTACTTC	CASSENRVRNIQYF
.	.	14	TRBV19	TRBJ1-1	TGTGCCAGTAGTCCTCAGGGAGGTAGCACTGAAGCTTTCTTT	CASSPQGGSTEAFF
.	.	13	TRBV5-8	TRBJ2-3	TGTGCCAGCAGCACGACTACCACAGATACGCAGTATTTT	CASSTTTTDTQYF
TRBD1	.	14	TRBV7-3	TRBJ1-2	TGTGCCAGCAGTAAACCCGGGACAGGGGGTACCTACACCTTC	CASSKPGTGGTYTF
TRBD2	.	15	TRBV7-9	TRBJ2-7	TGTGCCAGCAGCTTAGCGCTAGCGGGAGGAGGCGAGCAGTACTTC	CASSLALAGGGEQYF
TRBD2	.	15	TRBV30	TRBJ2-7	TGTGCCTGGAGTGTACTAGGCGGGACTACCTACGAGCAGTACTTC	CAWSVLGGTTYEQYF
TRBD1	.	14	TRBV7-6	TRBJ1-5	TGTGCCAGCAGCCCCGGACAGGGTGGTCAGCCCCAGCATTTT	CASSPGQGGQPQHF
.	.	16	TRBV6-1	TRBJ2-3	TGTGCCAGCAGCGAACCCCGGGACAAGGACTCAGATACGCAGTATTTT	CASSEPRDKDSDTQYF
.	.	15	TRBV30	TRBJ1-6	TGTGCCTGGAGTGTAGGGGGAAATTATAATTCACCCCTCCACTTT	CAWSVGGNYNSPLHF
TRBD1	.	16	TRBV6-1	TRBJ2-7	TGTGCCAGCAGTGAAGGGGGACAGGGGATCCCCTACGAGCAGTACTTC	CASSEGGQGIPYEQYF
.	.	14	TRBV29-1	TRBJ1-1	TGCAGCGTTGAAGGGTGGGCCGCGGGAACTGAAGCTTTCTTT	CSVEGWAAGTEAFF
TRBD2	once	19	TRBV28	TRBJ2-7	TGTGCCAGCAGTTTTACAAGTCAGTTAGCGGGAGCCCCCTCCTACGAGCAGTACTTC	CASSFTSQLAGAPSYEQYF
.	.	12	TRBV14	TRBJ2-1	TGTGCCAGCAGCCCCCTAGCAGATGAGCAGTTCTTC	CASSPLADEQFF
TRBD1	.	15	TRBV28	TRBJ2-2	TGTGCCAGCAGCGCTCCGGGACAGGGTTCCGGGGAGCTGTTTTTT	CASSAPGQGSGELFF
.	.	16	TRBV7-2	TRBJ2-5	TGTGCCAGCAGCTTGAGGGTAGCGGCGCAGTGGGAGACCCAGTACTTC	CASSLRVAAQWETQYF
.	.	18	TRBV18	TRBJ2-2	TGTGCCAGCTCACCACTTCTTGTGGGGCAGGGCCTGTCCGGGGAGCTGTTTTTT	CASSPLLVGQGLSGELFF
TRBD2	.	14	TRBV10-2	TRBJ2-2	TGCGCCAGCAGGAGAGGGACTAGTGCCGGGGAGCTGTTTTTT	CASRRGTSAGELFF
.	.	13	TRBV11-3	TRBJ1-1	TGTGCCAGCAGCGCCGCGCGAGGCACTGAAGCTTTCTTT	CASSAARGTEAFF
TRBD1	.	16	TRBV27	TRBJ2-2	TGTGCCAGCAAGAACCCGGGACAGACGAACACCGGGGAGCTGTTTTTT	CASKNPGQTNTGELFF
TRBD2	once	17	TRBV7-9	TRBJ2-5	TGTGCCAGCAGCTTAAATCCCAGCGGGAGATCCCCAGAGACCCAGTACTTC	CASSLNPSGRSPETQYF